These T cell receptor beta chains were read from a single sample in a study of PD-L1 blockade in urothelial cancer. Using immunoSEQ multiplex PCR, the repertoire was profiled, and TCRdb retains in-frame clones only, with some absent. The sample contains 30,000 to 40,000 clones, 75% to 95% of which appear only once. The starting material was PBMCs, obtained around atezolizumab (anti-PD-L1) treatment. These receptors all come from a man aged 70-80 years with urothelial cancer. CDR3s include the opening cysteine and the closing phenylalanine or tryptophan. The D gene is left open where the match is weak. Not all rows give a size; the values are once, few, many and, for expanded clones, a class.

CDR3 protein: CASSSTGNYGYTF
CDR3 DNA: TGTGCCAGCAGCTCCACAGGGAACTATGGCTACACCTTC
clone size: NA
D gene: NA
V gene: TRBV9
J gene: TRBJ1-2

CDR3 protein: CASSFRADGGYTF
CDR3 DNA: TGTGCCAGCAGCTTCAGGGCCGACGGTGGCTACACCTTC
clone size: NA
D gene: NA
V gene: TRBV13
J gene: TRBJ1-2

CDR3 protein: CASSPGLAGGRASYNEQFF
CDR3 DNA: TGTGCCAGCAGCCCGGGACTAGCGGGAGGGCGCGCTTCCTACAATGAGCAGTTCTTC
clone size: NA
D gene: TRBD2
V gene: TRBV9
J gene: TRBJ2-1

CDR3 protein: CASKETGGAYEQYF
CDR3 DNA: TGTGCCAGCAAGGAGACAGGGGGCGCATACGAGCAGTACTTC
clone size: NA
D gene: TRBD1
V gene: TRBV2
J gene: TRBJ2-7

CDR3 protein: CASSEGVLTGELFF
CDR3 DNA: TGTGCCAGCAGTGAAGGCGTCCTCACCGGGGAGCTGTTTTTT
clone size: NA
D gene: NA
V gene: TRBV6-1
J gene: TRBJ2-2

CDR3 protein: CASSPGLLLGTGEAEAFF
CDR3 DNA: TGTGCCAGCTCACCAGGATTGCTGTTGGGAACAGGGGAAGCTGAAGCTTTCTTT
clone size: once
D gene: TRBD1
V gene: TRBV18
J gene: TRBJ1-1

CDR3 protein: CASSVQKGLAGIQETQYF
CDR3 DNA: TGTGCCAGCAGCGTCCAAAAGGGACTAGCGGGGATTCAAGAGACCCAGTACTTC
clone size: NA
D gene: TRBD2
V gene: TRBV9
J gene: TRBJ2-5

CDR3 protein: CASSMRQGGTEAFF
CDR3 DNA: TGTGCCAGTAGTATGAGGCAGGGGGGCACTGAAGCTTTCTTT
clone size: NA
D gene: TRBD1
V gene: TRBV19
J gene: TRBJ1-1

CDR3 protein: CATRDRVYEQYF
CDR3 DNA: TGTGCCACCCGGGACAGGGTCTACGAGCAGTACTTC
clone size: NA
D gene: TRBD1
V gene: TRBV10-3
J gene: TRBJ2-7

CDR3 protein: CASSLFVAETQYF
CDR3 DNA: TGTGCCAGCAGCTTATTCGTCGCGGAGACCCAGTACTTC
clone size: NA
D gene: NA
V gene: TRBV7-9
J gene: TRBJ2-5

CDR3 protein: CATSRDLAYGYTF
CDR3 DNA: TGTGCCACCAGCAGAGATCTAGCCTATGGCTACACCTTC
clone size: NA
D gene: NA
V gene: TRBV15
J gene: TRBJ1-2

CDR3 protein: CASSFRVGELFF
CDR3 DNA: TGTGCCAGCAGCTTTAGAGTTGGGGAGCTGTTTTTT
clone size: NA
D gene: NA
V gene: TRBV11-3
J gene: TRBJ2-2